Listed below are T cell receptor beta chains from one sample, sequenced in a study of cytomegalovirus exposure and HLA in healthy donors. Sequenced by immunoSEQ multiplex PCR; TCRdb stores in-frame clones only, minus some. This sample carries approximately 200,000 clones, around 80% of them seen once, and the ten largest clones take around 2.1%. The sample was PBMCs. These receptors all stem from a woman aged 18-30 years in good health and CMV-seropositive. The CDR3 runs from the conserved cysteine through the conserved F or W.

>TRBV7-9|15|TRBJ1-2
CASSLIGTGNYGYTF
>TRBV6-4|13|TRBJ1-2
CASSGTQGSGYTF
>TRBV7-8|14|TRBJ1-6
CASSLTGQGSILHF
>TRBV19|17|TRBJ1-5
CASSIAPATGSNQPQHF
>TRBV18|12|TRBJ1-2
CASSPETDGYTF
>TRBV27|12|TRBJ2-2
CASRQATGELFF
>TRBV6-1|16|TRBJ1-4
CASSEGTRPGGEKLFF
>TRBV11-1|15|TRBJ2-2
CASSLGLVNTGELFF
>TRBV27|13|TRBJ2-1
CASSPDSYNEQFF
>TRBV4-1|17|TRBJ2-5
CASSQKPDRTPRGTQYF
>TRBV14|17|TRBJ2-1
CASSPQAGVSSYNEQFF
>TRBV11-3|19|TRBJ2-1
CASSLALRLAGGRYNEQFF
>TRBV20-1|11|TRBJ1-2
CSASPGGGYTF
>TRBV5-6|16|TRBJ2-1
CASSSLRLSSYNEQFF
>TRBV4-2|13|TRBJ2-5
CASSLRTGETQYF
>TRBV9|14|TRBJ1-2
CASSLSQGAYGYTF
>TRBV6-7|17|TRBJ2-5
CASSYPTARLARETQYF
>TRBV9|16|TRBJ2-3
CASSVGGGRSTDTQYF
>TRBV19|14|TRBJ2-2
CASTLAGGIGELFF
>TRBV18|14|TRBJ2-5
CASSQLAGQETQYF
>TRBV7-2|14|TRBJ2-7
CASSLEFSSYEQYF
>TRBV4-1|19|TRBJ1-4
CASSQDSGTLSTTNEKLFF